This T cell receptor (beta chain) was found in a study of blood T cell repertoires in COVID-19. Across the whole study: The United States, Italy and Spain were the sources of the acute and convalescent COVID-19 samples. The analysed material was cDNA or gDNA that came from T cells, B-cell-depleted T cells, or PBMCs.

This CDR3 region has 16 residues. In germline, CDR1 is MDHEN, CDR2 SYDVKM. The ends were cut back, 6 bases at V and 5 bases at J, with 19 bases in the middle. In the source study's methods: Nucleated cell counts were estimated from reference gene primer amplification. Method: immunoSEQ multiplex PCR; TCRdb's copy keeps in-frame clones and lacks some. That table is the source of V, J and clone size, and D and trimming were worked out from the DNA. The sample has some 200,000 clones; around 83% are singletons. The sample consisted of peripheral blood. The gene calls are TRBV28 and TRBJ2-2; D might be TRBD1 (6 bases). The sequence derives from a woman aged 40 to 50 with acute or convalescent COVID-19. The CDR3, as DNA: TGTGCCAGCAGGCCAACAGGGTTTTCGTTGACCGGGGAGCTGTTTTTT. It codes for CASRPTGFSLTGELFF.